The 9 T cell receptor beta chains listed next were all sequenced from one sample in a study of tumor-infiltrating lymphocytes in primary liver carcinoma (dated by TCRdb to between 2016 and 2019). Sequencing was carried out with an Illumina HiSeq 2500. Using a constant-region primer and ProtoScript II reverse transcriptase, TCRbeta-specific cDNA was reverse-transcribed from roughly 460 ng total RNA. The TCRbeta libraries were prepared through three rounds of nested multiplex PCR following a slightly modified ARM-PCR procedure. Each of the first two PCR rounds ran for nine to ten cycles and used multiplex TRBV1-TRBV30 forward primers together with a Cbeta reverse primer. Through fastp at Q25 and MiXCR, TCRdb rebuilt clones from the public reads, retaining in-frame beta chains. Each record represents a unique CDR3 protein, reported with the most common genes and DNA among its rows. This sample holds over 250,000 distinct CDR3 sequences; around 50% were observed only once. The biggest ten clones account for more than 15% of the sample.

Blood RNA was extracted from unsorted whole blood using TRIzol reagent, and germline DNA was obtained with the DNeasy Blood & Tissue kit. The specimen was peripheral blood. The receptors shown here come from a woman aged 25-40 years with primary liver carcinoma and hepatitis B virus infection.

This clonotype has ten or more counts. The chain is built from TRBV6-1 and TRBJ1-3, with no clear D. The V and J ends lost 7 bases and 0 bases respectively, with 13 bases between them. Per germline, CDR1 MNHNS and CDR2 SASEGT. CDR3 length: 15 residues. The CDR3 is CASKDLRSSGNTIYF. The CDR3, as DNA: TGTGCCAGCAAGGATTTACGCTCCTCTGGAAACACCATATATTTT.

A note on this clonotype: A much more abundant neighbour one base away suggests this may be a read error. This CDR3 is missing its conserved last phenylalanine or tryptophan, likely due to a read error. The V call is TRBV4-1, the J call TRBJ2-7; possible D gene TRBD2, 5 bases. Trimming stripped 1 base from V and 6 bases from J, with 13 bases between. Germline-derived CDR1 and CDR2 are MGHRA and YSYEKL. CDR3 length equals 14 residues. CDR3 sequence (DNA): TGCGCCAGCAGCCAAGTGCGAGGGAATCCCGAGCAGTACATC. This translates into CASSQVRGNPEQYI.

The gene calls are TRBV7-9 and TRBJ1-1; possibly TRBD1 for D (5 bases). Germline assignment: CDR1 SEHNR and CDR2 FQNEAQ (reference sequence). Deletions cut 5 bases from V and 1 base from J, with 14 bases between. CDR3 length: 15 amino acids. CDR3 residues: CASSVRDGKNTEAFF. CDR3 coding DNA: TGTGCCAGCAGCGTAAGGGACGGAAAGAACACTGAAGCTTTCTTT.

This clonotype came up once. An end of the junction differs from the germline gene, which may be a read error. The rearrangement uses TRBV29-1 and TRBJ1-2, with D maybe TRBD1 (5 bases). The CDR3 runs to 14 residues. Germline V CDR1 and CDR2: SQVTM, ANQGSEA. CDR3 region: CRVEAQEPNYGYTF. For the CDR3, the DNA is TGCAGAGTTGAAGCACAGGAACCAAACTATGGCTACACCTTC.

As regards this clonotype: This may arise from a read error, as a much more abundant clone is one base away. This CDR3 reads CASSLPFNKQFF. DNA of the CDR3: TGTGCCAGCAGTTTGCCTTTCAATAAGCAGTTCTTC. The rearrangement links TRBV12-3 or TRBV12-4 to TRBJ2-1, with unresolved D. The CDR3 has 12 residues.

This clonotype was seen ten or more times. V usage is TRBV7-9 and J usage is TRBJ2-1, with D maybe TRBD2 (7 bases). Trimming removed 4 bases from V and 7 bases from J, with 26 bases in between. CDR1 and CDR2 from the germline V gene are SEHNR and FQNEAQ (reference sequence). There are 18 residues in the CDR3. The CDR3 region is CASSSMVGERDTLNEQFF. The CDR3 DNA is TGTGCCAGCAGCTCGATGGTTGGGGAGCGGGACACGCTTAATGAGCAGTTCTTC.

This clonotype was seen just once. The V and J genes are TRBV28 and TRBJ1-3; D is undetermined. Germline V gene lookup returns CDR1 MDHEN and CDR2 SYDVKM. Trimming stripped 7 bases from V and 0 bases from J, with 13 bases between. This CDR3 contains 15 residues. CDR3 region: CASTLAGSSGNTIYF. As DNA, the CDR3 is TGTGCCAGCACCTTGGCCGGAAGCTCTGGAAACACCATATATTTT.

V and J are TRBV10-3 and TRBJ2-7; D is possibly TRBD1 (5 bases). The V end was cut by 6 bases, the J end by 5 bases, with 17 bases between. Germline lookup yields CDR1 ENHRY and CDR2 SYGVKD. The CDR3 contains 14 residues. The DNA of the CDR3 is TGTGCCATCAGACCGATGCGGACAACCCACGAGCAGTACTTC. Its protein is CAIRPMRTTHEQYF.

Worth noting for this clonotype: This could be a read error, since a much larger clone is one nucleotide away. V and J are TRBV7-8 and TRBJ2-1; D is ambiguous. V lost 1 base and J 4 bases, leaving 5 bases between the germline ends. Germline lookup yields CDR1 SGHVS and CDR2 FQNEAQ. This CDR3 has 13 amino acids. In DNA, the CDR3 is TGTGCCAGCAGCTTAGTAGAGTACAATGAGCAGTTCTTC. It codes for CASSLVEYNEQFF.